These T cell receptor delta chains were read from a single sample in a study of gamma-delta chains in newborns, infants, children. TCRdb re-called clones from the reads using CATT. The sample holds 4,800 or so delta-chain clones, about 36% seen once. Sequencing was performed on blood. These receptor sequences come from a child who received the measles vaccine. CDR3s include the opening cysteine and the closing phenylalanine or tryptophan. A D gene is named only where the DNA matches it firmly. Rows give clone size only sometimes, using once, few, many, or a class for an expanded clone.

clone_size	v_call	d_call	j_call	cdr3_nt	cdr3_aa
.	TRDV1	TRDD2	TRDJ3	TGTGCTCTTGGGGAGGGCCTTCCTACACGCGGGGGCTCCAACTCCTGGGACACCCGACAGATGTTTTTC	CALGEGLPTRGGSNSWDTRQMFF
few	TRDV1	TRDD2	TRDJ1	TGTGCTCTTGGGGAACTACCTTCCTACAGGGTGGGGGACTTCTACACCGATAAACTCATCTTT	CALGELPSYRVGDFYTDKLIF
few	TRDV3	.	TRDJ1	TGTGCCTTTCGGACCGTCGGACAGCCAAATTCCCTCTTCTGGGGTTCGTACACCGATAAACTCATCTTT	CAFRTVGQPNSLFWGSYTDKLIF
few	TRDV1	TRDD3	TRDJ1	TGTGCTCTTGGGGAACCCTTCCTACTGGCTCGGTACTGGGGGATAACCCAAATCCCTTACACCGATAAACTCATCTTT	CALGEPFLLARYWGITQIPYTDKLIF
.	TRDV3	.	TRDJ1	TGTGCCTACGTCCTCCCTTCCTATGACTGGGGGGTCAACGATAAACTCATCTTT	CAYVLPSYDWGVNDKLIF
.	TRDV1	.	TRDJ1	TGTGCTCTTGGGCCCAGGCCCCCCTCTTCCCCGCCGCTCACCGATAAACTCATCTTT	CALGPRPPSSPPLTDKLIF
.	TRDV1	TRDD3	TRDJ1	TGTGCTCTCTCGGGGGAATCCTTCCTACTGCGAAAGTGGTGGGGGATACGCTTGAAACTCATCTTT	CALSGESFLLRKWWGIRLKLIF
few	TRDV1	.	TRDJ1	TGTGCTCTTGGGGACCCTAGTAGGCCGCAGTACACCGATAAACTCATCTTT	CALGDPSRPQYTDKLIF
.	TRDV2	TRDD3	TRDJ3	TGTGCCTGTGACAGGGTAAAACTGGGGGATACGCCGTGGGACACCCGACAGATGTTTTTC	CACDRVKLGDTPWDTRQMFF
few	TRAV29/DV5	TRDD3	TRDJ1	TGTGCAGCAAGCGTCCCCTTTATCTTCCTGCCCCCAGATACTGGGGGATTCTACACCGATAAACTCATCTTT	CAASVPFIFLPPDTGGFYTDKLIF
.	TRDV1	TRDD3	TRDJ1	TGTGCTCTTGGGAACCCTCCCTACCTCTACTGGGGGATATGGGGCGGCTACACCGATAAACTCATCTTT	CALGNPPYLYWGIWGGYTDKLIF
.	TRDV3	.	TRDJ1	TGTGCCTTTCGGACCGTCGGACAACCAAATTCCCTCTTCTGGGGTTCGTACACCGATAAACTCATCTTT	CAFRTVGQPNSLFWGSYTDKLIF
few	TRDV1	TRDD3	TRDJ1	TGTGCTCTTGGGCCTTATCATGGATTCCTCTGGGGGATACTATACCCCCCTTACACCGATAAACTCATCTTT	CALGPYHGFLWGILYPPYTDKLIF
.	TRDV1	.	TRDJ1	TGTGCTCTTGGGACTGAACCCCCTTCACTAGGGGCTGGCCCGTACACCGATAAACTCATCTTT	CALGTEPPSLGAGPYTDKLIF
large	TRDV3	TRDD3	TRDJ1	TGTGCCCTGACACTGGGGGATACCGATAAACTCATCTTT	CALTLGDTDKLIF
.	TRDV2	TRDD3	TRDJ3	TGTGCCTGTGACTCCTATTACTGGGGATATGGGACCTGGGACACCCGACAGATGTTTTTC	CACDSYYWGYGTWDTRQMFF
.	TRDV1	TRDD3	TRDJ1	TGTGCTCTTGGGGGGCTGATGGACTGGGGGCTCGTTTACACCGATAAACTCATCTTT	CALGGLMDWGLVYTDKLIF
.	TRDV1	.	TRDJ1	TGTGCTCTTGGGACCCCGAATACTAGGGCAACGTACACCGATAAACTCATCTTT	CALGTPNTRATYTDKLIF
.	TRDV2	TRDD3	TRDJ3	TGTGCCTGTGACACTTCTTGGGGGATACCCGCTAGCTCCTGGGACACCCGACAGATGTTTTTC	CACDTSWGIPASSWDTRQMFF
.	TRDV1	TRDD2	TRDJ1	TGTGCTCTTGGGGAACTACCCGTCCTTCCTACGGAATTGGATAAGTACACCGATAAACTCATCTTT	CALGELPVLPTELDKYTDKLIF
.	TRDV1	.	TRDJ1	TGTGCTCTTGGGGAAAGGCAGACACTCATCTTT	CALGERQTLIF
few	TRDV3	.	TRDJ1	TGTGCCTTTGACACGTCTGGGGATGACACCGATAAACTCATCTTT	CAFDTSGDDTDKLIF
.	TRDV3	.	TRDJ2	TGTGCCCTTGTTGGCTTGACAGCACAACTCTTCTTT	CALVGLTAQLFF
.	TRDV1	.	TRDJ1	TGTGCTCTTGGGTATTCCGCATCCCTACCGTTGTACACCGATAAACTCATCTTT	CALGYSASLPLYTDKLIF
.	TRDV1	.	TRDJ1	TGTGCTCTTGGGGTCCCCGAGGCGAGGAACGATAAACTCATCTTT	CALGVPEARNDKLIF
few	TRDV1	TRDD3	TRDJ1	TGTGCTCTTGGGAGGGGATACCCCATCGATAAACTCATCTTT	CALGRGYPIDKLIF
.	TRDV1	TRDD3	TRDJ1	TGTGCTCTTGGGGTCAACCCCCAATTCCTCCTTTTTTGGTACTGGGGATACGGGACCGATAAACTCATCTTT	CALGVNPQFLLFWYWGYGTDKLIF
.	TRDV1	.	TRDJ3	TGTGCTCTTGGGTTCCCGCCTTCGACCGGGGAGATAAGCTCCTGGGACACCCGACAGATGTTTTTC	CALGFPPSTGEISSWDTRQMFF
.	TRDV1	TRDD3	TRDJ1	TGTGCTCTTGGGGAATGCCCCCCCGATTTCCTCATCCCCGTACTGGGGGATGACACCGATAAACTCATCTTT	CALGECPPDFLIPVLGDDTDKLIF
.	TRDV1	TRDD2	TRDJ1	TGTGCTCTTGGGGAACCTTCCTACGAGGGGGGGCCGTACACCGATAAACTCATCTTT	CALGEPSYEGGPYTDKLIF
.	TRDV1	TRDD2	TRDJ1	TGTGCTCTTGGGGCAAGTCCCGGCCTTCCTACGTCTGGGGGCGATGGGGACACCGATAAACTCATCTTT	CALGASPGLPTSGGDGDTDKLIF
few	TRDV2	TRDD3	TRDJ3	TGTGCCTGTGACACATACTGGGGGACTATGAGCTCCTGGGACACCCGACAGATGTTTTTC	CACDTYWGTMSSWDTRQMFF
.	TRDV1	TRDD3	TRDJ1	TGTGCTCTTGGGGAGTTCCTACCTGATTACTGGGGGATACGGTACACCGATAAACTCATCTTT	CALGEFLPDYWGIRYTDKLIF
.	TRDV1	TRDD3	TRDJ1	TGTGCTCTTGGGGAACTCCCCCCTACATACTGGGGGACGTCTAGCGTCCCTAGACTCATCTTT	CALGELPPTYWGTSSVPRLIF
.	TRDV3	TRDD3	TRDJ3	TGTGCCTTCCGGCCTTCCTACTGGGGGATACGCGGCTCCTGGGACACCCGACAGATGTTTTTC	CAFRPSYWGIRGSWDTRQMFF
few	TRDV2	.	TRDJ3	TGTGCCTGTGTATCCGGCGATTTGGTGGGCCCCCCGGACACCCGACAGATGTTTTTC	CACVSGDLVGPPDTRQMFF
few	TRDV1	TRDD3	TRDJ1	TGTGCTCTTGGGGAACTGGTCCAACTTCGATTACTGGGGGTTGCCGATAAACTCATCTTT	CALGELVQLRLLGVADKLIF
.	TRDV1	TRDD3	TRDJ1	TGTGCTCTTGGGGAATGGGGGATACTCCCGTACACCGATAAACTCATCTTT	CALGEWGILPYTDKLIF
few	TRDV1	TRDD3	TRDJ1	TGTGCTCTTCGGGCTTCCTACGGAATACTGGGGGATCCGTACACCGATAAACTCATCTTT	CALRASYGILGDPYTDKLIF
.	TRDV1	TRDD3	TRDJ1	TGTGCTCTTGGGGCCACCCCATGGGGGGATACGAACACCGATAAACTCATCTTT	CALGATPWGDTNTDKLIF
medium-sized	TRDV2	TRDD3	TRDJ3	TGTGCCTGTGACGCCACTGGGGGATTCCGGTCCTGGGACACCCGACAGATGTTTTTC	CACDATGGFRSWDTRQMFF
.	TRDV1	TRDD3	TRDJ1	TGTGCTCTTGGGGAACTAAAACGCGTACTGGGGGATAAGACCGATAAACTCATCTTT	CALGELKRVLGDKTDKLIF
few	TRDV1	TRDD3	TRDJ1	TGTGCTCTTGGGGTCTTTCACTTCCTACTACTGGGGGATAGGTACACCGATAAACTCATCTTT	CALGVFHFLLLGDRYTDKLIF
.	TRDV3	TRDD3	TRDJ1	TGTGCCCTGTCTTCCTTTATTACTGATGAAGGGATACGCCCTTTGTACACCGATAAACTCATCTTT	CALSSFITDEGIRPLYTDKLIF
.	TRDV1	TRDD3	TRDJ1	TGTGCTCTTGGGGTCTTTTCCTACAGGGTACTGGGGGATACGCCACATTACGATAAACTCATCTTT	CALGVFSYRVLGDTPHYDKLIF
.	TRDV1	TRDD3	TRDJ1	TGTGCTCTTGGGACAATTTCCTACTGGGGGATACTAAGGGGGTACACCGATAAACTCATCTTT	CALGTISYWGILRGYTDKLIF